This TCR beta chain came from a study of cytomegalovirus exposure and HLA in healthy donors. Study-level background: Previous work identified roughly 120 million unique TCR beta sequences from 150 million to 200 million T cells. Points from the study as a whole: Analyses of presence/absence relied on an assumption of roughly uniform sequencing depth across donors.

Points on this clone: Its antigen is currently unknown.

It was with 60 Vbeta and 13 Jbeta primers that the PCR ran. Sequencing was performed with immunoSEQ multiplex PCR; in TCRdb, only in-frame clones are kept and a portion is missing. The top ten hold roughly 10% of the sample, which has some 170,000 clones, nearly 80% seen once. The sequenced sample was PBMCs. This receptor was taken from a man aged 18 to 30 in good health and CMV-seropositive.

CDR3 sequence (DNA): TGTGCCAGCAGTGAACGGACAGGTAGCTCCTACGAGCAGTACTTC. It yields the protein CASSERTGSSYEQYF. The chain couples TRBV6-1 to TRBJ2-5; 7 bases map to TRBD1. The J call may be mistaken, given a closer DNA end match to TRBJ2-7. The CDR3 extends over 15 amino acids. Germline CDR1 and CDR2: MNHNS and SASEGT.